Listed below are T cell receptor beta chains from one sample, sequenced in a study of human T cells and chemical hapten exposure. TCRdb re-derived calls from the RACE reads in MiXCR, one entry per CDR3 protein. The sample holds around 330,000 distinct CDR3 sequences, around 5.5% seen once. The sample was whole blood, taken in connection with sensitization to the hapten diphenylcyclopropenone (DPC). These receptors all stem from a woman in her late teens or twenties with alopecia areata. Some clones in this sample may be carry-over from other donors' samples. CDR3s include the opening cysteine and the closing phenylalanine or tryptophan. D genes are given only for firm matches. Only part of the rows carry a size: once, few, many, or a class if the clone is expanded.

V gene	D gene	CDR3 length	J gene	clone size	CDR3 DNA	CDR3 protein
TRBV6-6	NA	13	TRBJ2-3	many	TGTGCCAGCAGTTACGGCCCCACAGATACGCAGTATTTT	CASSYGPTDTQYF
TRBV9	NA	15	TRBJ1-1	NA	TGTGCCAGCAGCGTATTAATGGAAATGAACACTGAAGCTTTCTTT	CASSVLMEMNTEAFF
TRBV7-9	NA	16	TRBJ1-1	many	TGTGCCAGCAGCTCCCCCGATGGGACGAGTGGGACTGAAGCTTTCTTT	CASSSPDGTSGTEAFF
TRBV7-7	TRBD2	15	TRBJ2-1	many	TGTGCTAGCAGCTGGGAAAGCGGGGCCTACAATGAGCAGTTCTTC	CASSWESGAYNEQFF
TRBV5-1	NA	13	TRBJ1-2	NA	TGCGCCAGCAGCTTGGATTTGGGCTATGGCTACACCTTC	CASSLDLGYGYTF
TRBV10-3	NA	14	TRBJ2-5	NA	TGTGCCATCAGTGCCACAGGGAGGGAAGAGACCCAGTACTTC	CAISATGREETQYF
TRBV7-8	NA	15	TRBJ1-1	NA	TGTGCCAGCAGCTTAGTAACAGGGAGGAACACTGAAGCTTTCTTT	CASSLVTGRNTEAFF
TRBV7-8	NA	16	TRBJ1-3	many	TGTGCCAGCAGCTTAGACAGGGCCCTCTCTGGAAACACCATATATTTT	CASSLDRALSGNTIYF
TRBV7-2	TRBD1	14	TRBJ1-2	many	TGTGCCAGCAGCTTAATGCAGGGGGTCTATGGCTACACCTTC	CASSLMQGVYGYTF
TRBV19	TRBD1	15	TRBJ2-2	NA	TGTGCCAGTCGACCCGGGACAGGGACCACCGGGGAGCTGTTTTTT	CASRPGTGTTGELFF
TRBV29-1	NA	13	TRBJ1-1	many	TGCAGCGTTGAAAGGGAGCTGAACACTGAAGCTTTCTTT	CSVERELNTEAFF
TRBV12-3/TRBV12-4	NA	15	TRBJ1-5	NA	TGTGCCAGCAGTCCCGCGGCGGGAGGGTATCAGCCCCAGCATTTT	CASSPAAGGYQPQHF
TRBV29-1	NA	11	TRBJ2-7	few	TGCAGCGTTGGGACTTTCTACGAGCAGTACTTC	CSVGTFYEQYF
TRBV7-2	NA	15	TRBJ2-3	few	TGTGCCAGCAGCCGAAGCGGAAGGTACACAGATACGCAGTATTTT	CASSRSGRYTDTQYF
TRBV5-5	NA	16	TRBJ2-6	few	TGTGCCAGCGGATCCCGGGATAGCTCTGGGGCCAACGTCCTGACTTTC	CASGSRDSSGANVLTF
TRBV5-6	NA	13	TRBJ1-2	many	TGTGCCAGCAACCGGGAAGCCTTCTATGGCTACACCTTC	CASNREAFYGYTF
TRBV4-3	NA	15	TRBJ2-7	NA	TGCGCCAGCAGCCGAACACAGGGAAGCTCCTACGAGCAGTACTTC	CASSRTQGSSYEQYF
TRBV6-2/TRBV6-3	NA	16	TRBJ2-3	many	TGTGCCAGCAGGCGTGGTACAACCGATGGGGCAGATACGCAGTATTTT	CASRRGTTDGADTQYF
TRBV29-1	NA	12	TRBJ1-2	many	TGCAGCGTTGAGGACGGCCTCTATGGCTACACCTTC	CSVEDGLYGYTF
TRBV20-1	NA	13	TRBJ1-5	NA	TGCAGTGCTAGTAGCCAGAGCAATCAGCCCCAGCATTTT	CSASSQSNQPQHF
TRBV27	TRBD1	16	TRBJ1-6	once	TGTGCCAGCAGTTCGCCGACAGGGAAGAAAGGTTCACCCCTCCACTTT	CASSSPTGKKGSPLHF
TRBV18	NA	15	TRBJ1-5	few	TGTGCCAGCTCCCAAGGGGCGATTAGCAATCAGCCCCAGCATTTT	CASSQGAISNQPQHF
TRBV9	NA	14	TRBJ2-3	many	TGTGCCAGCAGCGTAGCACGGAGGGATACGGAGCAGTATTTT	CASSVARRDTEQYF
TRBV14	NA	16	TRBJ1-1	few	TGTGCCAGCAGCCAAGATCTTGGGGGCCCTCACACTGAAGCTTTCTTT	CASSQDLGGPHTEAFF
TRBV9	NA	15	TRBJ2-3	many	TGTGCCAGCAGCTACTCAGGGGAGGGCACAGATACGCAGTATTTT	CASSYSGEGTDTQYF
TRBV24-1	TRBD2	15	TRBJ2-3	NA	TGTGACACCAGTCGGGAGGCGCAGGGTACAGATACGCAGTATTTT	CDTSREAQGTDTQYF
TRBV2	NA	14	TRBJ2-4	few	TGTGCCAGCAGTGATGTCAGGGCCGAAAACATTCAGTACTTC	CASSDVRAENIQYF
TRBV6-2/TRBV6-3	TRBD2	18	TRBJ2-4	few	TGTGCCAGCAGTCCGGGGGGACTAGCGGGGGAAGCCAAAAACATTCAGTACTTC	CASSPGGLAGEAKNIQYF
TRBV20-1	NA	11	TRBJ2-7	many	TGCAGTGTTGACGGGCCCTACGAGCAGTACTTC	CSVDGPYEQYF
TRBV3-1	NA	14	TRBJ1-6	many	TGTGCCAGCAGCCAAGGGGCAAGGGATTCACCCCTCCACTTT	CASSQGARDSPLHF
TRBV3-1	NA	14	TRBJ1-2	NA	TGTGCCAGCAGCCAAGATATTGGGCTGTATGGCTACACCTTC	CASSQDIGLYGYTF
TRBV10-3	NA	12	TRBJ1-6	NA	TGTGCCTCCACAGGAGATAATTCACCCCTCCACTTT	CASTGDNSPLHF
TRBV21-1	NA	14	TRBJ2-3	NA	TGTGCCAGCATAGAGACTAGCTGCACAGATACGCAGTATTTT	CASIETSCTDTQYF
TRBV28	NA	13	TRBJ2-7	few	TGTGCCAGCAGTTTAATCGACACCGAGCAGCAGTACTTC	CASSLIDTEQQYF
TRBV5-1	NA	13	TRBJ2-5	many	TGCGCCAGCAGCTTGGGGGATAAGGAGACCCAGTACTTC	CASSLGDKETQYF
TRBV6-2/TRBV6-3	NA	12	TRBJ2-7	many	TGTGCCAGCACGCAAGACAGAAAGCTAGAGTACTTC	CASTQDRKLEYF
TRBV6-2/TRBV6-3	TRBD2	15	TRBJ2-1	NA	TGTGCCAGCAGAACATCAAGGACTAGCTACAATGAGCAGTTCTTC	CASRTSRTSYNEQFF